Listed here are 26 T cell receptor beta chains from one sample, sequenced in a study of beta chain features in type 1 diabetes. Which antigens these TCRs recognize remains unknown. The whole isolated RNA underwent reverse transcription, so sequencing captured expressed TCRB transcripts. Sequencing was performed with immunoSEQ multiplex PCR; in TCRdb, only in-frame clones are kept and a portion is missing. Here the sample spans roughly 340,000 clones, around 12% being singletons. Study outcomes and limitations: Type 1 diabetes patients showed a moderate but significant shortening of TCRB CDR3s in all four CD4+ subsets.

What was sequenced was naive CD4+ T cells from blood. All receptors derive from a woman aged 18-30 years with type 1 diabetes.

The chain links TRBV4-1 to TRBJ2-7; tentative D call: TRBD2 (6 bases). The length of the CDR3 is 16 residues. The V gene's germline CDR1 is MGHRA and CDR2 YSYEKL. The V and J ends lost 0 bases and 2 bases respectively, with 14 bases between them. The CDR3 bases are TGCGCCAGCAGCCAAGATCACGGGAGAGGCCCCTACGAGCAGTACTTC. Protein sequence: CASSQDHGRGPYEQYF.

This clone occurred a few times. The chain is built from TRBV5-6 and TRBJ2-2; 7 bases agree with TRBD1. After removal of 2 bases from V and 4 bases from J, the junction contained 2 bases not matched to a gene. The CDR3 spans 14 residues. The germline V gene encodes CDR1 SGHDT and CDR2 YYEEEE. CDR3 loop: CASSLYRGTGELFF. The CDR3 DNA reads TGTGCCAGCAGCTTATACAGGGGCACCGGGGAGCTGTTTTTT.

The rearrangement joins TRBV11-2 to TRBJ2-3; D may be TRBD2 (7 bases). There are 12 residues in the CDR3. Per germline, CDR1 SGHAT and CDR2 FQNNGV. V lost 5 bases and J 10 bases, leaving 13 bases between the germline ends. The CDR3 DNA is TGTGCCAGCAGCAGCACGCGGGGGCCGCAGTATTTT. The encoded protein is CASSSTRGPQYF. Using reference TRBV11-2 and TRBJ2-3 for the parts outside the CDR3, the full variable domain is EAGVAQSPRYKIIEKRQSVAFWCNPISGHATLYWYQQILGQGPKLLIQFQNNGVVDDSQLPKDRFSAERLKGVDSTLKIQPAKLEDSAVYLCASSSTRGPQYFGPGTRLTVL.

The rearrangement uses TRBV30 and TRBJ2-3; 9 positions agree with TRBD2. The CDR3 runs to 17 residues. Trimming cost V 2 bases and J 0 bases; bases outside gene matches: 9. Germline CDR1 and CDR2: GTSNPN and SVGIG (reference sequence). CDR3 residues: CAWSTLAGGPSTDTQYF. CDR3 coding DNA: TGTGCCTGGAGTACCCTGGCGGGAGGGCCTAGCACAGATACGCAGTATTTT.

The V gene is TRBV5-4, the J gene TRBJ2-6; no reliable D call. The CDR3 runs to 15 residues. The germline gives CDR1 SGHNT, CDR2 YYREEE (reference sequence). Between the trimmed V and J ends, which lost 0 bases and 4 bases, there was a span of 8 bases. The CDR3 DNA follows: TGTGCCAGCAGCTTGGTATCTATCGGGGCCAACGTCCTGACTTTC. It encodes CASSLVSIGANVLTF.

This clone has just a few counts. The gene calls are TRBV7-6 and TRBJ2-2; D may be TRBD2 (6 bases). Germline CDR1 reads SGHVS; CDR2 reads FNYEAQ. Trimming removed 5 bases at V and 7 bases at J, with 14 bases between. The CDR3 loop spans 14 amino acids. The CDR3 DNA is TGTGCCAGCAGCACCCGTAGTAGCGGCGGGGAGCTGTTTTTT. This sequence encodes CASSTRSSGGELFF.

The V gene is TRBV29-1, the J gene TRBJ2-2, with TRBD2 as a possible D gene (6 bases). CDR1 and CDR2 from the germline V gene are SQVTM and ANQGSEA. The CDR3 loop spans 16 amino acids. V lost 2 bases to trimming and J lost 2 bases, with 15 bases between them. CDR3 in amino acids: CSVESLAKGNTGELFF. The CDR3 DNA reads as TGCAGCGTTGAATCTCTAGCGAAGGGAAACACCGGGGAGCTGTTTTTT.

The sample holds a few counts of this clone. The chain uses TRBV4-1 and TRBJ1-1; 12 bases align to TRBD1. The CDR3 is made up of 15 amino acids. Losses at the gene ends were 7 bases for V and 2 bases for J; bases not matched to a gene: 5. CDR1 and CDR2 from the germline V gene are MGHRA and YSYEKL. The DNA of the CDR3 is TGCGCCAGCAACCAGGGACAGGGGGCAAACACTGAAGCTTTCTTT. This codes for CASNQGQGANTEAFF.

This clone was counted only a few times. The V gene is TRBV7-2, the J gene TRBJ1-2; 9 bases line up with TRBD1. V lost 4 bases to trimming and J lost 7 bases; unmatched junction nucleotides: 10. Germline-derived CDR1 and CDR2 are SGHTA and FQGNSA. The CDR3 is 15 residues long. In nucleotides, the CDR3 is TGTGCCAGCAGCTACCGGGACAGGGATTCGTTTGGCTACACCTTC. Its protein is CASSYRDRDSFGYTF.

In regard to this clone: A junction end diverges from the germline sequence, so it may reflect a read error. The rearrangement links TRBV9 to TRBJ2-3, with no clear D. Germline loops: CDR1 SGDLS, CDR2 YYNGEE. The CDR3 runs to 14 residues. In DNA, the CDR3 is TGTGCCAGCAGCGTAGACCTTAGCACGGATACGCAGTATTTT. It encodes CASSVDLSTDTQYF.

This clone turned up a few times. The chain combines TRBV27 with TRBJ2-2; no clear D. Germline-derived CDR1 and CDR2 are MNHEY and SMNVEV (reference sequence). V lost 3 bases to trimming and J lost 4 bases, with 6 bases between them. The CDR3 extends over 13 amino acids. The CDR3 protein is CASSLLATGELFF. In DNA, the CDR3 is TGTGCCAGCAGTTTGTTGGCCACCGGGGAGCTGTTTTTT.

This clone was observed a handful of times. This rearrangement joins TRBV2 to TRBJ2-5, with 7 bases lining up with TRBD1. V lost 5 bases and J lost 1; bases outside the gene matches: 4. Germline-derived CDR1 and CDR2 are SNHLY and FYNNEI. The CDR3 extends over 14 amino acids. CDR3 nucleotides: TGTGCCAGCAGTCAAGGGACAGCCCAAGAGACCCAGTACTTC. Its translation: CASSQGTAQETQYF.

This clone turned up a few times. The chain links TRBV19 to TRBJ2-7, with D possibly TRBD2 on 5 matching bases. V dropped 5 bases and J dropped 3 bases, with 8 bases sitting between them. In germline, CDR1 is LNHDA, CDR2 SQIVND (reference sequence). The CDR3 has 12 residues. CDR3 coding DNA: TGTGCCAGTAGTGGGAGATACTACGAGCAGTACTTC. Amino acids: CASSGRYYEQYF.

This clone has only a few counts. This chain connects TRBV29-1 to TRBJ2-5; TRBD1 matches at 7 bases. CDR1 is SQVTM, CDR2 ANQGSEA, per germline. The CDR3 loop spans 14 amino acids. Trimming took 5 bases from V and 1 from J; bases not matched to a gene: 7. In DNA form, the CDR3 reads TGCAGCGTTAGAGGGGGCTCCCCCCAAGAGACCCAGTACTTC. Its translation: CSVRGGSPQETQYF. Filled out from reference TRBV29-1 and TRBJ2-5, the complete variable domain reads SAVISQKPSRDICQRGTSLTIQCQVDSQVTMMFWYRQQPGQSLTLIATANQGSEATYESGFVIDKFPISRPNLTFSTLTVSNMSPEDSSIYLCSVRGGSPQETQYFGPGTRLLVL.

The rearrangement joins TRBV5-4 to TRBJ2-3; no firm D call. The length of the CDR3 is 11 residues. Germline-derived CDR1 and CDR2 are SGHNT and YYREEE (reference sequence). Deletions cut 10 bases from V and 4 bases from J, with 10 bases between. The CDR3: CAGGSPDTQYF. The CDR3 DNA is TGTGCCGGCGGAAGCCCAGATACGCAGTATTTT.

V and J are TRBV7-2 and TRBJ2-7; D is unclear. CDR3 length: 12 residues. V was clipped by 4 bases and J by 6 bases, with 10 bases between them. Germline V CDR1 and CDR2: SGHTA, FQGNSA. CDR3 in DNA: TGTGCCAGCAGCTACCCGGGTCTCGAGCAGTACTTC. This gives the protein CASSYPGLEQYF.

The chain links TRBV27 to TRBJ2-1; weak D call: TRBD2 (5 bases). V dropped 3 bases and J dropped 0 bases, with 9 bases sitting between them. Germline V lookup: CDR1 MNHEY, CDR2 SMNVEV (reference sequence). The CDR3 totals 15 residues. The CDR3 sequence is CASSFEGSSYNEQFF. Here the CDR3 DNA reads TGTGCCAGCAGTTTTGAGGGTAGCTCCTACAATGAGCAGTTCTTC.

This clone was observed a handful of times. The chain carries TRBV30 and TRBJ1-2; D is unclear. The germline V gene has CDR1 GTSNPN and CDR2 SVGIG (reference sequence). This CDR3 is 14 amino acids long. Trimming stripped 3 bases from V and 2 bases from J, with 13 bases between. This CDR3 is CAWSGRIRNYGYTF. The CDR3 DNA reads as TGTGCCTGGAGCGGGAGGATCAGAAACTATGGCTACACCTTC.

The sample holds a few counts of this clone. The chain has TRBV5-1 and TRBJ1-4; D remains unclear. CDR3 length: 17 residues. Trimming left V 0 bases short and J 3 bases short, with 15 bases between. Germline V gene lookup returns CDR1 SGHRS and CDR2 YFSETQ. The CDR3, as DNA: TGCGCCAGCAGCTTGGAAGTCCAGACACGAGCTAATGAAAAACTGTTTTTT. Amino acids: CASSLEVQTRANEKLFF.

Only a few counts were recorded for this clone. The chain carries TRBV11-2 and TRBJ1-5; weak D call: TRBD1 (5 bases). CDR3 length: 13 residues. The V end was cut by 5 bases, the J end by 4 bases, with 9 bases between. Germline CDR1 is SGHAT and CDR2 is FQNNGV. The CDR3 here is CASSPGTNQPQHF. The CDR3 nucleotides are TGTGCCAGCAGCCCAGGGACTAATCAGCCCCAGCATTTT.

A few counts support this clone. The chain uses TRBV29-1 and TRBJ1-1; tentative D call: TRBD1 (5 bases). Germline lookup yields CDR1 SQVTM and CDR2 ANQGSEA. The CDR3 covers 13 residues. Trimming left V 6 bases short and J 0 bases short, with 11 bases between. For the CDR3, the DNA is TGCAGCGTCACTGGGACTTTGAACACTGAAGCTTTCTTT. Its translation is CSVTGTLNTEAFF.

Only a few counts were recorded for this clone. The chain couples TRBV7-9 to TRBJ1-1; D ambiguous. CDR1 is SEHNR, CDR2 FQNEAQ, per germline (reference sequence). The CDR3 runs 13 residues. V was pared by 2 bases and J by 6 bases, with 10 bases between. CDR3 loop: CASSLPLKPEAFF. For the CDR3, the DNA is TGTGCCAGCAGCTTACCACTGAAACCTGAAGCTTTCTTT.

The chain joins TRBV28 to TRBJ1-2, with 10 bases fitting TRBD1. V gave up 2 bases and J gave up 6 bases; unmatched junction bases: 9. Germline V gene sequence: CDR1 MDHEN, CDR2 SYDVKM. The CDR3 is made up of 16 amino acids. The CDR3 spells CASSLQPGQGMDGYTF. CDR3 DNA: TGTGCCAGCAGTTTACAACCGGGACAGGGGATGGATGGCTACACCTTC.

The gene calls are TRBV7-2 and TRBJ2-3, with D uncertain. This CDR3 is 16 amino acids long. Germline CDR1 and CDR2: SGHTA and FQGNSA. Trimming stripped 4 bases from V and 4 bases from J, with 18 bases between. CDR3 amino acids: CASSSLVAEVADTQYF. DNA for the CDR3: TGTGCCAGCAGCTCCCTGGTAGCAGAGGTGGCAGATACGCAGTATTTT. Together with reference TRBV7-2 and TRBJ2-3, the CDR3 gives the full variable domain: GAGVSQSPSNKVTEKGKDVELRCDPISGHTALYWYRQSLGQGLEFLIYFQGNSAPDKSGLPSDRFSAERTGGSVSTLTIQRTQQEDSAVYLCASSSLVAEVADTQYFGPGTRLTVL.

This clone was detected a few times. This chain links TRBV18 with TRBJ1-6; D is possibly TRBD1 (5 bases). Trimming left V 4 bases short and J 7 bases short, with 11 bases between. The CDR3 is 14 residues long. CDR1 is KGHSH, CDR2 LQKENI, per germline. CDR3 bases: TGTGCCAGCTCACAGACAGAGAGGAATTCACCCCTCCACTTT. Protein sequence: CASSQTERNSPLHF.

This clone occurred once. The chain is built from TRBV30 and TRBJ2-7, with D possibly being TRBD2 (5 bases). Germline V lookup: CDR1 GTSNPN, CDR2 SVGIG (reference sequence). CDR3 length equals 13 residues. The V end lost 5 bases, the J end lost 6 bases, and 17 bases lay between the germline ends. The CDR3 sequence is CAWAHLTGSEQYF. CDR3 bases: TGTGCCTGGGCCCACCTTACGGGAAGCGAGCAGTACTTC.